This is a list of T cell receptor beta chains from one sample in a study of T cells in Graves' hyperthyroidism and ophthalmopathy. TCRdb redid the calling of the multiplex PCR reads with MiXCR, one entry per CDR3 protein. The data show roughly 740,000 distinct CDR3 sequences, roughly 15% seen once. The sample consisted of blood. These receptors originate from a man younger than 35 with Graves' hyperthyroidism. Both conserved end residues are part of each CDR3.

v_gene: TRBV5-1
len: 16
j_gene: TRBJ2-1
CDR3aa: CASRDTSGGSYNEQFF

v_gene: TRBV7-9
len: 16
j_gene: TRBJ2-3
CDR3aa: CASSPQGLAGVNTQYF

v_gene: TRBV12-3/TRBV12-4
len: 14
j_gene: TRBJ1-5
CDR3aa: CASSLTGVGVTQHF

v_gene: TRBV5-1
len: 17
j_gene: TRBJ2-6
CDR3aa: CASSLGFSNSGANVLTF

v_gene: TRBV28
len: 11
j_gene: TRBJ2-7
CDR3aa: CASSWGDEQYF

v_gene: TRBV11-1
len: 18
j_gene: TRBJ2-3
CDR3aa: CASSDLAGVSPSTDTQYF

v_gene: TRBV12-3/TRBV12-4
len: 13
j_gene: TRBJ2-7
CDR3aa: CASSYHPSYEQYF

v_gene: TRBV24-1
len: 16
j_gene: TRBJ2-1
CDR3aa: CATSDPSGRINNEQFF

v_gene: TRBV27
len: 18
j_gene: TRBJ2-7
CDR3aa: CASSLSTSLGGRLYEQYF

v_gene: TRBV19
len: 17
j_gene: TRBJ1-5
CDR3aa: CASSIDSTDYSNQPQHF

v_gene: TRBV12-3/TRBV12-4
len: 15
j_gene: TRBJ2-5
CDR3aa: CASSPVAGPQETQYF

v_gene: TRBV5-4
len: 14
j_gene: TRBJ2-7
CDR3aa: CASSSGQRTYEQYF